The next 32 T cell receptor beta chains were all read from a single sample in a study of blood T cell repertoires in COVID-19. The table came from immunoSEQ multiplex PCR; TCRdb's copy has only in-frame clones and leaves some out. The table lists some 80,000 clones, more than 75% of them singletons. Sequencing was done on a sample of peripheral blood. Source of these receptors: a man aged 55 to 70 with COVID-19, enrolled during active disease.

The J gene is TRBJ1-3, the V gene TRBV5-1; perhaps TRBD1 as D (5 bases). The CDR3 loop spans 16 amino acids. V lost 3 bases and J 1 base, leaving 14 bases between the germline ends. Germline V gives CDR1 SGHRS, CDR2 YFSETQ. The CDR3 spells CASSSSVGESGNTIYF. Written as DNA, the CDR3 is TGCGCCAGCAGCTCTTCGGTAGGGGAATCTGGAAACACCATATATTTT.

The chain joins TRBV7-6 to TRBJ2-5; TRBD1 might be the D (5 bases). CDR3 length equals 14 residues. Germline V lookup: CDR1 SGHVS, CDR2 FNYEAQ. Trimming left V 3 bases short and J 1 base short, with 9 bases between. In DNA, the CDR3 is TGTGCCAGCAGCTTTACAGGAATCCAAGAGACCCAGTACTTC. It specifies CASSFTGIQETQYF.

A few counts support this clone. The chain combines TRBV21-1 with TRBJ2-7; the table assigns TRBD2, which was not confirmed against the DNA. TRBV21-1 is noted as a pseudogene. This CDR3 is built from 14 residues. For the CDR3, the DNA is TGTGCCAGCAGCAAAGTACGTGTAGTCCACGAGCAGTACTTC. This gives the protein CASSKVRVVHEQYF.

This clone has just a few counts. The DNA for the CDR3 is TGTGCTAGTGGTTTGGATGAACTGGGGGGCATTCAGTACTTC. Protein sequence: CASGLDELGGIQYF. The chain recombines TRBV12-5 with TRBJ2-4, with D possibly TRBD2 on 6 matching bases. V was clipped by 1 base and J by 9 bases, with 13 bases between them. The CDR3 consists of 14 residues. Looked up from germline, CDR1 is LGHNT and CDR2 is FRNRAP.

This clone has just one count. The CDR3 loop reads CASSYLGGSRSPQHF. CDR3 in DNA: TGTGCCAGCAGTTACCTAGGCGGCTCAAGATCGCCCCAGCATTTT. J is TRBJ1-5 and V is TRBV6-2 or TRBV6-3; D unclear. V was shortened by 2 bases and J by 9 bases, with 17 bases between the two germline ends. CDR1 MNHEY and CDR2 SVGEGT come from the germline V gene. The CDR3 length is 15 residues.

The V gene is TRBV10-2, the J gene TRBJ1-1; 10 bases map to TRBD1. J was trimmed by 3 bases and V by 8 bases; bases with no gene match: 6. CDR1 and CDR2 (germline): WSHSY, SAAADI. The CDR3 is made up of 14 amino acids. The CDR3, as DNA: TGCGCCAGCTCGAGGGGGACAGGGGACACTGAAGCTTTCTTT. Its translation is CASSRGTGDTEAFF.

This sequence joins TRBV10-3 and TRBJ2-3; D remains unclear. Deletions cut 2 bases from V and 0 bases from J, with 9 bases between. Germline V gene sequence: CDR1 ENHRY, CDR2 SYGVKD. The CDR3 runs 15 residues. The CDR3: CAISENPVSTDTQYF. Written as DNA, the CDR3 is TGTGCCATCAGTGAGAACCCGGTTAGCACAGATACGCAGTATTTT.

The rearrangement links TRBV7-9 to TRBJ2-1; the D is unclear. Germline V gene lookup returns CDR1 SEHNR and CDR2 FQNEAQ (reference sequence). CDR3 size: 12 residues. V was cut by 4 bases and J by 5 bases, with 6 bases left in between. The CDR3: CASSYTNNEQFF. The CDR3 DNA reads TGTGCCAGCAGCTACACTAACAATGAGCAGTTCTTC.

This chain uses TRBV2 with TRBJ1-2; 8 bases map to TRBD1. After removal of 8 bases from V and 8 bases from J, the junction contained 7 bases not matched to a gene. The germline CDR1 and CDR2 sequences are SNHLY and FYNNEI. The length of the CDR3 is 12 residues. For the CDR3, the DNA is TGTGCCAGCCGGTCAGGGGGCTTAGGCTACACCTTC. Translated: CASRSGGLGYTF.

The genes are TRBV3-1 (or the pseudogene TRBV3-2) and TRBJ1-4, with D possibly matching TRBD1 (5 bases). V was shortened by 0 bases and J by 12 bases, with 8 bases between the two germline ends. Germline values: CDR1 LGHDT, CDR2 YNNKEL (reference sequence). The CDR3 has 12 residues. This chain's CDR3 is CASSQDLGELFF. DNA of the CDR3: TGTGCCAGCAGCCAAGATCTAGGGGAACTGTTTTTT.

The chain has TRBV3-1 (or the pseudogene TRBV3-2) and TRBJ2-7; no clear D gene. Germline CDR1 reads LGHDT; CDR2 reads YNNKEL (reference sequence). V dropped 1 base and J dropped 0 bases, with 10 bases sitting between them. This CDR3 region has 15 residues. DNA of the CDR3: TGTGCCAGCAGCCAAGTGGCAGTTCCCTCCTACGAGCAGTACTTC. It translates to CASSQVAVPSYEQYF.

The V gene is TRBV5-1, the J gene TRBJ2-3; TRBD2 agrees at 15 bases. Germline CDR1 and CDR2: SGHRS and YFSETQ. Trimming took 4 bases from V and 6 from J; bases not matched to a gene: 3. There are 15 residues in the CDR3. CDR3 loop: CASSHGTSGGDTQYF. CDR3 bases: TGCGCCAGCAGCCACGGGACTAGCGGGGGGGATACGCAGTATTTT. The variable domain in full, completed from reference TRBV5-1 and TRBJ2-3, reads KAGVTQTPRYLIKTRGQQVTLSCSPISGHRSVSWYQQTPGQGLQFLFEYFSETQRNKGNFPGRFSGRQFSNSRSEMNVSTLELGDSALYLCASSHGTSGGDTQYFGPGTRLTVL.

In this sample, this clone turned up a few times. This rearrangement joins TRBV7-2 to TRBJ2-1; 12 bases are shared with TRBD2. From germline, CDR1 is SGHTA and CDR2 FQGNSA. The V and J ends lost 5 bases and 7 bases, in that order; junction bases with no gene match: 6. This CDR3 comprises 15 residues. The CDR3 sequence: CASSEGTSGLNEQFF. CDR3 nucleotides: TGTGCCAGCAGCGAGGGGACTAGCGGGTTGAATGAGCAGTTCTTC. Using reference TRBV7-2 and TRBJ2-1 for the parts outside the CDR3, the full variable domain is GAGVSQSPSNKVTEKGKDVELRCDPISGHTALYWYRQSLGQGLEFLIYFQGNSAPDKSGLPSDRFSAERTGGSVSTLTIQRTQQEDSAVYLCASSEGTSGLNEQFFGPGTRLTVL.

The chain carries TRBV2 and TRBJ2-5, with 10 positions matching TRBD1. The CDR3 loop spans 13 amino acids. Trimming cost V 7 bases and J 5 bases; bases outside gene matches: 4. Germline V CDR1 and CDR2: SNHLY, FYNNEI. CDR3 amino acids: CASTGQGGETQYF. The DNA of the CDR3 is TGTGCCAGCACCGGACAGGGGGGGGAGACCCAGTACTTC. Together with reference TRBV2 and TRBJ2-5, the CDR3 gives the full variable domain: EPEVTQTPSHQVTQMGQEVILRCVPISNHLYFYWYRQILGQKVEFLVSFYNNEISEKSEIFDDQFSVERPDGSNFTLKIRSTKLEDSAMYFCASTGQGGETQYFGPGTRLLVL.

This clone appeared once. The chain joins TRBV7-3 to TRBJ2-2, with TRBD1 matching 11 bases. After removal of 2 bases from V and 7 bases from J, the junction contained 12 bases not matched to a gene. Germline V gives CDR1 SGHTA, CDR2 FQGTGA. The CDR3 has 18 amino acids. CDR3: CASSLQVTDRGQIGELFF. The DNA for the CDR3 is TGTGCCAGCAGCTTACAAGTAACGGACAGGGGGCAAATCGGGGAGCTGTTTTTT.

The gene calls are TRBV10-3 and TRBJ2-2; 13 bases fit TRBD2. There are 15 residues in the CDR3. Per the germline V gene, CDR1 is ENHRY and CDR2 is SYGVKD. V shed 10 bases, J shed 3 bases, and the junction held 5 bases outside the gene matches. This CDR3 reads CATEGLAGDTGELFF. CDR3 DNA sequence: TGTGCCACCGAAGGACTAGCGGGGGACACCGGGGAGCTGTTTTTT.

The chain links TRBV4-1 to TRBJ2-5; 7 positions match TRBD2. V trimming: 4 bases; J trimming: 4 bases; junction bases outside the gene matches: 3. Germline V gives CDR1 MGHRA, CDR2 YSYEKL. The CDR3 has 13 residues. The DNA for the CDR3 is TGCGCCAGCAGCCGGACTAGGGGAGAGACCCAGTACTTC. Its translation is CASSRTRGETQYF.

This chain joins TRBV7-9 and TRBJ2-7, with 7 bases fitting TRBD2. Trimming cost V 5 bases and J 3 bases; bases outside gene matches: 13. This CDR3 is 16 amino acids long. The germline V gene encodes CDR1 SEHNR and CDR2 FQNEAQ (reference sequence). CDR3 sequence (DNA): TGTGCCAGCAGCCCCACCACTAGCGTTGTATACTACGAGCAGTACTTC. It translates to CASSPTTSVVYYEQYF.

The CDR3 DNA reads TGCGCCAGCAGCCAGACAGGGGCGAACACTGAAGCTTTCTTT. Encoded protein: CASSQTGANTEAFF. The J gene is TRBJ1-1, the V gene TRBV5-1, with TRBD1 identical over 8 bases. CDR1 and CDR2 (germline): SGHRS, YFSETQ. Germline trimming cut 4 bases from V and 1 base from J; bases unmatched to any gene: 3. This CDR3 contains 14 residues.

V gene TRBV10-1 combines with J gene TRBJ2-7; tentatively, D is TRBD2 (5 bases). Germline assignment: CDR1 WNHNN and CDR2 SYGVQD (reference sequence). Trimming took off 6 bases at V and 5 bases at J, with 11 bases between the two ends. The CDR3 contains 12 residues. CDR3 loop: CASSSDWHEQYF. The CDR3 nucleotides are TGCGCCAGCAGCTCGGACTGGCACGAGCAGTACTTC.

V is TRBV10-3 and J is TRBJ2-1, with 9 bases that match TRBD2. CDR1 and CDR2 (germline): ENHRY, SYGVKD. This CDR3 has 15 amino acids. Germline trimming cut 0 bases from V and 7 bases from J; bases unmatched to any gene: 4. The DNA of the CDR3 is TGTGCCATCAGTGAGTCACCTAGCGGGGATAATGAGCAGTTCTTC. Its translation: CAISESPSGDNEQFF.

The V call is TRBV6-5, the J call TRBJ2-7; TRBD2 is a possible D gene (5 bases). Germline CDR1 reads MNHEY; CDR2 reads SVGAGI. This CDR3 has 16 amino acids. With 1 base removed from V and 3 bases from J, the gap between germline ends came to 16 bases. The CDR3 region is CASSYWPEGGGYEQYF. CDR3 nucleotide sequence: TGTGCCAGCAGTTACTGGCCCGAAGGAGGCGGCTACGAGCAGTACTTC.

The chain combines TRBV20-1 with TRBJ1-2; D might be TRBD1 (6 bases). Germline V gives CDR1 DFQATT, CDR2 SNEGSKA (reference sequence). Trimming left V 5 bases short and J 6 bases short, with 10 bases between. The length of the CDR3 is 11 residues. DNA of the CDR3: TGCAGTGCTCCAGGGGCGCATGGCTACACCTTC. It codes for CSAPGAHGYTF.

The chain recombines TRBV28 with TRBJ2-3, with TRBD1 as a possible D gene (6 bases). Trimming shortened V by 6 bases and J by 2 bases, and 12 bases separated the two germline ends. The germline V gene has CDR1 MDHEN and CDR2 SYDVKM. CDR3 length: 14 residues. In DNA form, the CDR3 reads TGTGCCAGCAGGCGAGGACAGATCACAGATACGCAGTATTTT. Protein sequence: CASRRGQITDTQYF.

The chain employs TRBV19 and TRBJ2-2; D perhaps matches TRBD1 (6 bases). The germline V and J ends were trimmed by 9 bases and 9 bases, with 11 bases remaining between them. CDR1 and CDR2 from the germline V gene are LNHDA and SQIVND (reference sequence). The CDR3 runs 11 residues. CDR3 in DNA: TGTGCCAGCCAGGGGTTAAGGGAGCTGTTTTTT. Translated, it gives CASQGLRELFF.

The genes are TRBV5-1 and TRBJ1-5; possible D gene TRBD1, 5 bases. CDR1 is SGHRS and CDR2 is YFSETQ in the germline V gene. V lost 3 bases to trimming and J lost 7 bases, with 17 bases between them. The CDR3 contains 15 residues. The CDR3 DNA sequence: TGCGCCAGCAGCTGGGACGGGGGAGCGGGGCAGCCCCAGCATTTT. This codes for CASSWDGGAGQPQHF.

The chain combines TRBV28 with TRBJ2-7; 13 bases fit TRBD2. V lost 6 bases, J lost 5 bases, and 7 bases stayed unmatched. The CDR3 spans 15 residues. Per germline, CDR1 MDHEN and CDR2 SYDVKM. CDR3 region: CASSAMGTSGNEQYF. CDR3 nucleotides: TGTGCCAGCAGCGCCATGGGGACTAGCGGGAACGAGCAGTACTTC.

The chain is built from TRBV7-3 and TRBJ1-2; perhaps TRBD1 as D (6 bases). Trimming cost V 4 bases and J 2 bases, with 8 bases left between them. CDR3 length: 13 amino acids. Germline V gene sequence: CDR1 SGHTA, CDR2 FQGTGA. Written as DNA, the CDR3 is TGTGCCAGCAGCTCCCAGGGGAACTATGGCTACACCTTC. Translation gives CASSSQGNYGYTF. The entire variable domain, with the rest obtained from reference TRBV7-3 and TRBJ1-2, is as follows: GAGVSQTPSNKVTEKGKYVELRCDPISGHTALYWYRQSLGQGPEFLIYFQGTGAADDSGLPNDRFFAVRPEGSVSTLKIQRTERGDSAVYLCASSSQGNYGYTFGSGTRLTVV.

This clone turned up a few times. This chain uses TRBV5-5 with TRBJ2-5; tentatively, D is TRBD1 (6 bases). Trimming shortened V by 3 bases and J by 5 bases, and 14 bases separated the two germline ends. Germline CDR1 reads SGHKS; CDR2 reads YYEKEE (reference sequence). CDR3 size: 14 residues. CDR3 loop: CASSSTGQRETQYF. The CDR3 nucleotides are TGTGCCAGCAGCTCTACAGGGCAGCGGGAGACCCAGTACTTC.

This CDR3 reads CASRVKPPDGYTF. CDR3 coding DNA: TGCGCCAGCCGAGTTAAGCCTCCGGATGGCTACACCTTC. This chain joins TRBV5-1 and TRBJ1-2; no reliable D call. The ends were cut back, 7 bases at V and 6 bases at J, with 16 bases in the middle. CDR1 SGHRS and CDR2 YFSETQ come from the germline V gene. There are 13 residues in the CDR3.

The CDR3 reads CASSLWENSPLHF. CDR3 DNA: TGTGCCAGCAGTTTATGGGAGAATTCACCCCTCCACTTT. V usage is TRBV27 and J usage is TRBJ1-6; D gene ambiguous. Per the germline V gene, CDR1 is MNHEY and CDR2 is SMNVEV (reference sequence). The CDR3 is 13 residues long. V lost 1 base and J lost 7, with 5 bases in between.

This clone appeared many times. The chain recombines TRBV30 with TRBJ1-6; D may be TRBD1 (6 bases). CDR3 length: 11 residues. CDR1 GTSNPN and CDR2 SVGIG come from the germline V gene (reference sequence). V dropped 5 bases and J dropped 10 bases, with 9 bases sitting between them. The CDR3 loop is CAWGQGSPLHF. CDR3 DNA sequence: TGTGCCTGGGGGCAGGGGTCACCCCTCCACTTT.